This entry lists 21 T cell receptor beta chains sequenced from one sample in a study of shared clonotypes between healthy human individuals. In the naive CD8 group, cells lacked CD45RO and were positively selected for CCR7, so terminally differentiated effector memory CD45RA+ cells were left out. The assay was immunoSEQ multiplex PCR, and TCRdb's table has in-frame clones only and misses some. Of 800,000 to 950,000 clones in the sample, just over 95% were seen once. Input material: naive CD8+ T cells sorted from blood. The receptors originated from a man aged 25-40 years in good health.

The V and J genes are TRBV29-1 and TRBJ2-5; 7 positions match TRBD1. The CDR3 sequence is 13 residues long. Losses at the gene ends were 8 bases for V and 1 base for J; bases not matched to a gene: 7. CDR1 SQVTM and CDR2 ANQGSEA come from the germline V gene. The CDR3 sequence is CSSKTGVQETQYF. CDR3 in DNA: TGCAGCTCAAAAACAGGGGTCCAAGAGACCCAGTACTTC. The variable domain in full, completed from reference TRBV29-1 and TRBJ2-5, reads SAVISQKPSRDICQRGTSLTIQCQVDSQVTMMFWYRQQPGQSLTLIATANQGSEATYESGFVIDKFPISRPNLTFSTLTVSNMSPEDSSIYLCSSKTGVQETQYFGPGTRLLVL.

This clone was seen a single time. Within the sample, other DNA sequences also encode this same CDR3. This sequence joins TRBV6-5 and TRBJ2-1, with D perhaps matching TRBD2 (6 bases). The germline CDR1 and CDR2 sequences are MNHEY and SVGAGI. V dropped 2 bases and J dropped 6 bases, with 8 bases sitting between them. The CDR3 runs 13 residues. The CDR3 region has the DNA TGTGCCAGCAGTTACGGAGGGAGCAATGAGCAGTTCTTC. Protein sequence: CASSYGGSNEQFF.

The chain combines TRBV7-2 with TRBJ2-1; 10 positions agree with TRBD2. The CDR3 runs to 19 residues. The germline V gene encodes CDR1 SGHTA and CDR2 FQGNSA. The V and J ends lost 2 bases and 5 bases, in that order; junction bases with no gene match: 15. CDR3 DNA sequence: TGTGCCAGCAGCTTACCCCGGGGAAGCGGGAGGGCTTACAACAATGAGCAGTTCTTC. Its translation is CASSLPRGSGRAYNNEQFF.

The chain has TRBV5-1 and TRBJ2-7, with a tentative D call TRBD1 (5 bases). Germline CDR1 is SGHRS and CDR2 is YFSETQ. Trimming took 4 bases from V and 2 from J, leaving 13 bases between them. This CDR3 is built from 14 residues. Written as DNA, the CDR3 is TGCGCCAGCAGCCGATCGACAGCTACCTACGAGCAGTACTTC. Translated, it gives CASSRSTATYEQYF.

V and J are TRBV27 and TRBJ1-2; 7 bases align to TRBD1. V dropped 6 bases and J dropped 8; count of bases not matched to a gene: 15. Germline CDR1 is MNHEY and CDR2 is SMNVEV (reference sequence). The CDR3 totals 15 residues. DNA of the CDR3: TGTGCCAGCAGCCAGGAGGGACAGCACTTTTTCGGCTACACCTTC. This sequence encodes CASSQEGQHFFGYTF.

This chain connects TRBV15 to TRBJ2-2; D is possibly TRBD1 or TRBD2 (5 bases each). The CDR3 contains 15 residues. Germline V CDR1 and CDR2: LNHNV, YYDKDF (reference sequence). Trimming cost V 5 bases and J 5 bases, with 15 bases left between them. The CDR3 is CATSAEGWGTGELFF. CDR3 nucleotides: TGTGCCACCAGCGCAGAGGGTTGGGGGACCGGGGAGCTGTTTTTT.

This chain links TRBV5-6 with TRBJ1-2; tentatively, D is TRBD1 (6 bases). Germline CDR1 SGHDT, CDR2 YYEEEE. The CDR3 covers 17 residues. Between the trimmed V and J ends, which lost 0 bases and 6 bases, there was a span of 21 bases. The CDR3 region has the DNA TGTGCCAGCAGCTTGGGAGGTGGGGACAAAACCACGGATGGCTACACCTTC. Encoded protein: CASSLGGGDKTTDGYTF.

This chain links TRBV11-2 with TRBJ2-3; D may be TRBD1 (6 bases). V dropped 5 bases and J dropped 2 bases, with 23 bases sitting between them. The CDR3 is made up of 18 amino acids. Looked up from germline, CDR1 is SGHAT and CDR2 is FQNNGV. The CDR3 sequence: CASSILLRDTDYTDTQYF. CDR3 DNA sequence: TGTGCCAGCAGCATCCTACTCCGGGACACTGACTACACAGATACGCAGTATTTT.

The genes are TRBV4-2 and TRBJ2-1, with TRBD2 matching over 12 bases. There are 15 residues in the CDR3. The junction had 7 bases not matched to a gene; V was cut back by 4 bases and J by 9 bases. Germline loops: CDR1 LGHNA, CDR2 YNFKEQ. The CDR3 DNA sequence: TGTGCCAGCAGCCTGCTAGCGGGAGGGATAGGTGAGCAGTTCTTC. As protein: CASSLLAGGIGEQFF.

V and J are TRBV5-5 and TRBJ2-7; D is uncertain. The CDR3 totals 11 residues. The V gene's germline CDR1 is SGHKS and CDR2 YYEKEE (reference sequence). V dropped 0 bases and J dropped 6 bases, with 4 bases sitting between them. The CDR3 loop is CASSLASEQYF. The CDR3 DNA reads TGTGCCAGCAGCTTGGCTTCCGAGCAGTACTTC.

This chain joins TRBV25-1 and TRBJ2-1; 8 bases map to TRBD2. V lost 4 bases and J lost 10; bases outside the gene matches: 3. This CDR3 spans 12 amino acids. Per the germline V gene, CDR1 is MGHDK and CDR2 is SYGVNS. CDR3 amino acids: CASSAGGGEQFF. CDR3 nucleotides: TGTGCCAGCAGTGCGGGGGGGGGAGAGCAGTTCTTC.

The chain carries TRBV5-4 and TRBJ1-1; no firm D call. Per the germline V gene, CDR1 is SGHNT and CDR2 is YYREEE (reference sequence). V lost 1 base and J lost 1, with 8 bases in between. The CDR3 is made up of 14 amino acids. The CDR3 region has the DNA TGTGCCAGCAGCTTGAAGCATGGGAACACTGAAGCTTTCTTT. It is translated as CASSLKHGNTEAFF.

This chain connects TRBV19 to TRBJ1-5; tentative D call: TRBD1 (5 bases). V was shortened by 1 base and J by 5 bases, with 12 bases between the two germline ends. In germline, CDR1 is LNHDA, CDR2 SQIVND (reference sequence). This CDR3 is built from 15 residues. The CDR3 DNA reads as TGTGCCAGTAGTATAGTGGGGGTGATCTATCAGCCCCAGCATTTT. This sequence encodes CASSIVGVIYQPQHF.

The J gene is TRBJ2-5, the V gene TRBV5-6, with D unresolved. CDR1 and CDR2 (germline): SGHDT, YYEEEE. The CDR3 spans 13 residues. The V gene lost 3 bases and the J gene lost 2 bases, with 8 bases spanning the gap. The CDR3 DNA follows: TGTGCCAGCAGCTCAACAGAACAAGAGACCCAGTACTTC. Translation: CASSSTEQETQYF.

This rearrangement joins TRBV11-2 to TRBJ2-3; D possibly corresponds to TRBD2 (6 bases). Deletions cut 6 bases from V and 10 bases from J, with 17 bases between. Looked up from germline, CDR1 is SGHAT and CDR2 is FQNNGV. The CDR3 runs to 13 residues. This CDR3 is CASRKWEAGAQYF. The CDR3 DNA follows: TGTGCCAGCAGGAAATGGGAGGCCGGGGCGCAGTATTTT.

CDR3 sequence reads: CASSVTGTDTQYF. The CDR3 region has the DNA TGTGCCAGCAGCGTTACCGGAACAGATACGCAGTATTTT. The chain carries TRBV9 and TRBJ2-3; no firm D call. Trimming shortened V by 2 bases and J by 3 bases, and 7 bases separated the two germline ends. Germline V lookup: CDR1 SGDLS, CDR2 YYNGEE. This CDR3 region has 13 residues. The whole variable domain, remainder taken from reference TRBV9 and TRBJ2-3, is DSGVTQTPKHLITATGQRVTLRCSPRSGDLSVYWYQQSLDQGLQFLIQYYNGEERAKGNILERFSAQQFPDLHSELNLSSLELGDSALYFCASSVTGTDTQYFGPGTRLTVL.

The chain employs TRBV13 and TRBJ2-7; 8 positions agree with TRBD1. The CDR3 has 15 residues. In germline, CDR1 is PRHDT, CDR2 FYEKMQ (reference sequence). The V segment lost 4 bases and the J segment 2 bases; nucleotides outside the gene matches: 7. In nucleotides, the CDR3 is TGTGCCAGCAGCTCCGGAGACAGGGGCCCCTACGAGCAGTACTTC. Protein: CASSSGDRGPYEQYF.

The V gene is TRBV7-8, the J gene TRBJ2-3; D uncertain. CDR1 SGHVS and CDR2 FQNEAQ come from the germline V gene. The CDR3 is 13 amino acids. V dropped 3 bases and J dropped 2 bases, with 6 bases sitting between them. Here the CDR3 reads CASSFRLTDTQYF. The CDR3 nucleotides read TGTGCCAGCAGCTTTCGTCTCACAGATACGCAGTATTTT.

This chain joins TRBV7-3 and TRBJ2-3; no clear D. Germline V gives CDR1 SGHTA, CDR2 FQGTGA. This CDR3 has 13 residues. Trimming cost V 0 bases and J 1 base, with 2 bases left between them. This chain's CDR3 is CASSLTGTDTQYF. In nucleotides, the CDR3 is TGTGCCAGCAGCTTAACGGGCACAGATACGCAGTATTTT.

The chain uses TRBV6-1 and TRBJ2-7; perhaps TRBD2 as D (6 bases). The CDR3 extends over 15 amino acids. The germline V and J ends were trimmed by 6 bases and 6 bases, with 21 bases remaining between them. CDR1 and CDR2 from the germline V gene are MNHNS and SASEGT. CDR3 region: CASRRQEGRVGEQYF. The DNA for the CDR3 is TGTGCCAGCAGAAGGCAGGAGGGCAGGGTCGGCGAGCAGTACTTC.

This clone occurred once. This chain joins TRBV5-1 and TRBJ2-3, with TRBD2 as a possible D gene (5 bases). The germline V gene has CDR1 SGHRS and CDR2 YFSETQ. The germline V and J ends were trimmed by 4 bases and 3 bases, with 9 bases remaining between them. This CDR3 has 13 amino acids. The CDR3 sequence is CASSPERTDTQYF. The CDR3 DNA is TGCGCCAGCAGCCCGGAGCGGACAGATACGCAGTATTTT.